This entry describes one T cell receptor beta chain. Its specific antigen is unknown. Base qualities are not at hand, and no much larger clone is one base apart. This sample is drawn from a study of blood T cell repertoires in COVID-19 (dated by TCRdb to 2018 to 2021). Describing the broader study: Samples covering the acute and convalescent phases of COVID-19 were provided by collaborators in the United States, Italy and Spain. A freely available public database, intended as a resource for researchers studying the immune response to SARS-CoV-2, is where the repertoires were released. Samples were obtained from the ongoing ImmuneRACE study (first 160 participants) and from about 1,300 subjects provided by 6 global collaborators. Sample metadata almost always included a de-identified subject ID, COVID-19 status, age in years and sex. The prospective study material was composed of cDNA or gDNA derived from T cells, B-cell-depleted T cells, or PBMCs. Deeply sampled blood TCRbeta repertoires from subjects exposed to, actively infected with, or recovered from COVID-19 were included in the dataset. Where available, HLA class I and class II types were obtained from metadata supplied by the sample provider rather than from assay-based typing.

Each collaborating institution followed its own protocols to collect whole blood in K2EDTA tubes. For TCRbeta analysis, collaborators shipped samples in one of three forms: frozen whole blood, isolated PBMCs, or DNA extracted from either of those sample types. The paper as a whole reports these results and caveats: The amount of clinical and demographic metadata varied by source and participant and was provided uncurated.

V is pared back by 0 bases and J by 4 bases, with 6 bases lying between the germline termini. There are 14 amino acids in the CDR3, from cysteine to phenylalanine inclusive. Of all the DNA, just the CDR3 is kept, 42 bases in frame from base 1. In the germline V gene, CDR1 corresponds to LGHNA and CDR2 to YSLEER. TCRbeta CDR3 regions were amplified from genomic DNA by means of the immunoSEQ Assay, a bias-controlled multiplex PCR. In the authors' own workflow: The number of nucleated cells in each sample was estimated by amplification of reference gene primers within the assay. To quantify the absolute abundance of each unique TCRbeta CDR3 rearrangement, sequence reads were collapsed and filtered. Productive Simpson clonality was computed per sample as the square root of Simpson's diversity index over productive rearrangements. The table was pulled from immuneACCESS by TCRdb, which kept in-frame rearrangements only. Such tables lose some clones; where checked, under half of the loss comes from unresolved V genes, and the rest has no known cause. The V and J calls and clone size come from that table; D and trimming were worked out from the DNA. The sample has about 73,000 clones on record, about nine tenths of them singletons. The ten biggest clones cover 15% to 20% of the sample.

The chain joins TRBV4-3 to TRBJ1-4, and perhaps TRBD1 as D gene, on 5 matching bases. The source is an elderly woman with active or convalescent COVID-19. Sequenced material: peripheral blood. The nucleotide sequence reads as follows: TGCGCCAGCAGCCAAGACAGGGTTAATGAAAAACTGTTTTTT. Its product reads: CASSQDRVNEKLFF.